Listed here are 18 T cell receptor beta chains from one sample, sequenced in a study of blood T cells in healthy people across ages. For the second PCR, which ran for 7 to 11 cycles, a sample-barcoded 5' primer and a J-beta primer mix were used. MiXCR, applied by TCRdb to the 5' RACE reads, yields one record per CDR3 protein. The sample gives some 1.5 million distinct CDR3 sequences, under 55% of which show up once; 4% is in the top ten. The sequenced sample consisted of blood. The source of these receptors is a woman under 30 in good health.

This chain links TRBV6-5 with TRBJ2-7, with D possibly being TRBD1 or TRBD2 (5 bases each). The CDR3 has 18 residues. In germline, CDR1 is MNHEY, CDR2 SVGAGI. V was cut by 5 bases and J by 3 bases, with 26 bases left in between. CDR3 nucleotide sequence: TGTGCCAGCAGTCAATCGACCGCTGGGGGATATTCGCGCTACGAGCAGTACTTC. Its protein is CASSQSTAGGYSRYEQYF.

CDR3 nucleotide sequence: TGCAGTGCTAGAAAGGGAGTTAGGGCCAATGAGCAGTTCTTC. As protein: CSARKGVRANEQFF. The V call is TRBV20-1, the J call TRBJ2-1; tentatively, D is TRBD2 (5 bases). Per the germline V gene, CDR1 is DFQATT and CDR2 is SNEGSKA (reference sequence). V lost 2 bases and J 6 bases, leaving 14 bases between the germline ends. The CDR3 is made up of 14 amino acids.

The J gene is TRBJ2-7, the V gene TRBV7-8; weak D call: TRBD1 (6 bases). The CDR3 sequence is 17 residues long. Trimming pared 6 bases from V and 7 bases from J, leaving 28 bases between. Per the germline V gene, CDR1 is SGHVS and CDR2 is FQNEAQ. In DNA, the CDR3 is TGTGCCAGCAGACGTAGCACAGGGCTGAGCTCCTACAATGAGCAGTACTTC. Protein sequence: CASRRSTGLSSYNEQYF.

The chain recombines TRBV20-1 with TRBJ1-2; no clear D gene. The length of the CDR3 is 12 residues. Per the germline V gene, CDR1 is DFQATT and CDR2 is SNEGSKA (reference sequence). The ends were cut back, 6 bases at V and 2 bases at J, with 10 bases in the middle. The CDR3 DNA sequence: TGCAGTGCCAACCGGCCGAACTATGGCTACACCTTC. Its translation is CSANRPNYGYTF.

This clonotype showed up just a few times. The DNA for the CDR3 is TGTGCCAGCAGTTTGGTCCTCGGGTCCTACAATGAGCAGTACTTC. Translating gives CASSLVLGSYNEQYF. V is TRBV28 and J is TRBJ2-1; no definite D call. The J call may be incorrect, as the DNA end agrees better with TRBJ2-7. Germline V lookup: CDR1 MDHEN, CDR2 SYDVKM. The CDR3 runs 15 residues.

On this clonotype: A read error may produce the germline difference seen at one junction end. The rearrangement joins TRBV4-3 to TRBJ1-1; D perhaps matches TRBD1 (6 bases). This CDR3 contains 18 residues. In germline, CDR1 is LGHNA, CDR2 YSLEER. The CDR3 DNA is TGCGCCAGTAGCCAACCGACAGGTGGGTGGGGGGAGAACACTGAAGCTTTCTTT. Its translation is CASSQPTGGWGENTEAFF.

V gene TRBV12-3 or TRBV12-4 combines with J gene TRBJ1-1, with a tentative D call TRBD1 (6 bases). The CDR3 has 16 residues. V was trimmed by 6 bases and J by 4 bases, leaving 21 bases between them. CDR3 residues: CASRRGDSGGGTEAFF. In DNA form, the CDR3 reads TGTGCCAGCAGGAGGGGGGACTCCGGGGGTGGCACTGAAGCTTTCTTT.

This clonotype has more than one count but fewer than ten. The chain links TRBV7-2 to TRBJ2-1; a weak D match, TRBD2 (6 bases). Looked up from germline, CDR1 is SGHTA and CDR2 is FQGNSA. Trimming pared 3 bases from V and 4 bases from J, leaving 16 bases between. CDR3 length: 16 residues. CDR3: CASSFAGLIDYNEQFF. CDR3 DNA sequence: TGTGCCAGCAGCTTTGCGGGACTCATCGATTACAATGAGCAGTTCTTC.

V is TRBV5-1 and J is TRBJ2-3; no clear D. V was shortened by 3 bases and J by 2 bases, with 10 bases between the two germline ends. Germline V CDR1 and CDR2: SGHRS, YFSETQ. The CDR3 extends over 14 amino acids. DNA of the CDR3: TGCGCCAGCAGCTCGAGTGCCAACACAGATACGCAGTATTTT. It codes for CASSSSANTDTQYF.

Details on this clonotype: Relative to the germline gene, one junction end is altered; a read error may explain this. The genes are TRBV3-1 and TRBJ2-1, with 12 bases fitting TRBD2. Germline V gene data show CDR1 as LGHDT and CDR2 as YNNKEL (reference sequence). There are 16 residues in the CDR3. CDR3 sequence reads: CASSLLAGGSYKEQFF. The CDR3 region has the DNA TGTGCCAGCAGCTTACTAGCGGGAGGCTCCTACAAGGAGCAGTTCTTC.

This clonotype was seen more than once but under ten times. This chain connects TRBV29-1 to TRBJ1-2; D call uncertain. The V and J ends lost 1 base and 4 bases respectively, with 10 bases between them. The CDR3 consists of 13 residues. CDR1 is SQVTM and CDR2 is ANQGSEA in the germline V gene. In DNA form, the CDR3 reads TGCAGCGTTGAAGGAAAGACACGCTATGGCTACACCTTC. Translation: CSVEGKTRYGYTF.

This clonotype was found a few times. The CDR3 loop reads CASRALAGVGNEQFF. As DNA, the CDR3 is TGTGCCAGCAGGGCTCTAGCGGGGGTTGGGAATGAGCAGTTCTTC. V is TRBV11-2 and J is TRBJ2-1; 10 bases line up with TRBD2. Germline V gene data show CDR1 as SGHAT and CDR2 as FQNNGV. The V segment lost 6 bases and the J segment 7 bases; nucleotides outside the gene matches: 9. This CDR3 has 15 amino acids.

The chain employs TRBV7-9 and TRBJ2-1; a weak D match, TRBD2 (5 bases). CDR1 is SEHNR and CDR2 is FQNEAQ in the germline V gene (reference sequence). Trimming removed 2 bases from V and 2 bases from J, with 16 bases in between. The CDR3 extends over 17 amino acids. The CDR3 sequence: CASSLRAARRTYNEQFF. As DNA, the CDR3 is TGTGCCAGCAGCTTACGAGCGGCGCGGCGGACCTACAATGAGCAGTTCTTC.

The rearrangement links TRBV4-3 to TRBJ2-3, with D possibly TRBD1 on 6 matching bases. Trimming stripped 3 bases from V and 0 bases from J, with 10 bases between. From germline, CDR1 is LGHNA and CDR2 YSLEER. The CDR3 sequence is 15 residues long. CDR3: CASSHRDMSTDTQYF. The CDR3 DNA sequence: TGCGCCAGCAGCCATAGGGACATGAGCACAGATACGCAGTATTTT.

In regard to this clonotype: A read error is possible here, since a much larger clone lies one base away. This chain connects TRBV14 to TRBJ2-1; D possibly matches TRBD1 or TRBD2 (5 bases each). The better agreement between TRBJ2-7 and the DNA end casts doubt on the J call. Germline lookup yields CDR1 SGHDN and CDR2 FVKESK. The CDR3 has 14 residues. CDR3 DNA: TGTGCCAGCAGCCTCCGGGGCCTCTACAATGAGCAGTACTTC. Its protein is CASSLRGLYNEQYF.

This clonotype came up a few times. The CDR3 loop is CASTTDTGELFF. The CDR3, as DNA: TGTGCCAGCACCACAGACACCGGGGAGCTGTTTTTT. The chain has TRBV12-3 or TRBV12-4 and TRBJ2-2; D is undetermined. The CDR3 consists of 12 residues. The V end lost 7 bases, the J end lost 3 bases, and 6 bases lay between the germline ends.

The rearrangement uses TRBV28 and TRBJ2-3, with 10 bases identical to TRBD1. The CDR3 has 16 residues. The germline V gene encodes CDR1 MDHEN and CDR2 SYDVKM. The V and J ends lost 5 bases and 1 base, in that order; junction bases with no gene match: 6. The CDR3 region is CASSHPGTGGTDTQYF. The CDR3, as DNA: TGTGCCAGCAGTCACCCCGGGACAGGGGGCACAGATACGCAGTATTTT.

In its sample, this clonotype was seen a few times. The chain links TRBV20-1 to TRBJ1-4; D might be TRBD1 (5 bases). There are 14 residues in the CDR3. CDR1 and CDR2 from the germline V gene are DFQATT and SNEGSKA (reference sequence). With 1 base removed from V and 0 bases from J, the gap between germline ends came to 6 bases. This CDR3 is CSARARATNEKLFF. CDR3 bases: TGCAGTGCTAGAGCCAGGGCAACTAATGAAAAACTGTTTTTT.